The 5 T cell receptor beta chains below come from one sample, sequenced in a study of CD8 T cells in ankylosing spondylitis. TCRdb independently ran MiXCR on the 5' RACE reads; one entry per CDR3 protein. The repertoire holds some 200,000 distinct CDR3 sequences, with around 13% as singletons. Material for sequencing was blood, either unsorted or a sorted T cell fraction (not recorded which). The receptors derive from a male donor with ankylosing spondylitis or in good health (not recorded which).

The gene calls are TRBV19 and TRBJ2-6; D call uncertain. V was pared by 1 base and J by 1 base, with 5 bases between. CDR1 and CDR2 from the germline V gene are LNHDA and SQIVND (reference sequence). This CDR3 contains 15 residues. The CDR3 spells CASSIAGSGANVLTF. The CDR3 bases are TGTGCCAGTAGTATAGCTGGATCTGGGGCCAACGTCCTGACTTTC.

This clonotype was recorded at least ten times. This chain connects TRBV7-8 to TRBJ1-4, with D perhaps TRBD1 (5 bases). The V end lost 5 bases, the J end lost 7 bases, and 14 bases lay between the germline ends. The CDR3 length is 14 residues. The germline V gene has CDR1 SGHVS and CDR2 FQNEAQ. The CDR3 sequence: CASSLTGRPEKLFF. Written as DNA, the CDR3 is TGTGCCAGCAGCCTTACGGGGCGCCCTGAAAAACTGTTTTTT.

This clonotype has only a few counts. The rearrangement links TRBV10-2 to TRBJ2-3; TRBD2 aligns across 10 bases. Germline CDR1 is WSHSY and CDR2 is SAAADI. Trimming cost V 10 bases and J 6 bases; bases outside gene matches: 7. The CDR3 covers 13 residues. Here the CDR3 reads CATLAGVGDTQYF. The CDR3 nucleotides are TGCGCCACTCTAGCGGGAGTAGGGGATACGCAGTATTTT.

This chain connects TRBV2 to TRBJ2-7; no clear D gene. The length of the CDR3 is 15 residues. Per germline, CDR1 SNHLY and CDR2 FYNNEI. Deletions cut 1 base from V and 2 bases from J, with 12 bases between. As DNA, the CDR3 is TGTGCCAGCAGTGAAGGTACCGGGCTAACCTACGAGCAGTACTTC. It is translated as CASSEGTGLTYEQYF.

The rearrangement links TRBV6-1 to TRBJ2-2; weak D call: TRBD2 (5 bases). Per the germline V gene, CDR1 is MNHNS and CDR2 is SASEGT. The CDR3 spans 14 residues. Trimming shortened V by 7 bases and J by 7 bases, and 16 bases separated the two germline ends. The CDR3 loop reads CASILREGFGELFF. CDR3 DNA sequence: TGTGCCAGCATCCTCCGGGAAGGGTTCGGGGAGCTGTTTTTT.